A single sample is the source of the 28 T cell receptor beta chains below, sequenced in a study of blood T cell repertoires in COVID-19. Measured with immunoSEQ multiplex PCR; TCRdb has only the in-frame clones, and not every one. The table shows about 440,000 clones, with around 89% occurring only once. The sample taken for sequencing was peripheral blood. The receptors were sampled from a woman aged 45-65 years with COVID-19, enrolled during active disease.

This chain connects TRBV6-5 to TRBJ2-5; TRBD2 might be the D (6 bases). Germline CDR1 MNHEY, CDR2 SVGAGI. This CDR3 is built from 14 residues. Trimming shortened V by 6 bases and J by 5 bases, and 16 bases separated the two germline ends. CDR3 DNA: TGTGCCAGCAGGGAGAGTGGAGGGTGGGAGACCCAGTACTTC. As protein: CASRESGGWETQYF.

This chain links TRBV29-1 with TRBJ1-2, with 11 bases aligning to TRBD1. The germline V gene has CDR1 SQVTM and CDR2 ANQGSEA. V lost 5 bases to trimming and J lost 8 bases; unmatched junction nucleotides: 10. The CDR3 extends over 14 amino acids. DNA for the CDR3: TGCAGCGTTTCTGGACAGGGGGCTCGATTCGGCTACACCTTC. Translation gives CSVSGQGARFGYTF.

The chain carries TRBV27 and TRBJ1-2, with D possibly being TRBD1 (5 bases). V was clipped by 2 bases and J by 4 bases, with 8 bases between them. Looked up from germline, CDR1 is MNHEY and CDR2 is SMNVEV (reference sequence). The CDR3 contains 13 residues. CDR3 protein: CASSLAGPYGYTF. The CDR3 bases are TGTGCCAGCAGTTTAGCAGGGCCCTATGGCTACACCTTC.

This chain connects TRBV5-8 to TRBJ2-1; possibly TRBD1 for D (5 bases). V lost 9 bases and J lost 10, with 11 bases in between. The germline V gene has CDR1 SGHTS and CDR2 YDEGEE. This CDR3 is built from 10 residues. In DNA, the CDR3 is TGTGCCACCACGGCAGGGGAGCAGTTCTTC. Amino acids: CATTAGEQFF.

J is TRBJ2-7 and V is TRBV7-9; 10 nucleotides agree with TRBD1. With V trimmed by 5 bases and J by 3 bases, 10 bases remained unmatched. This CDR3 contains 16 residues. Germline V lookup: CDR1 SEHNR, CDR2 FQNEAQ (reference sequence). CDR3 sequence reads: CASSPAGTGARYEQYF. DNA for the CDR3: TGTGCCAGCAGCCCGGCAGGGACAGGGGCTCGCTACGAGCAGTACTTC.

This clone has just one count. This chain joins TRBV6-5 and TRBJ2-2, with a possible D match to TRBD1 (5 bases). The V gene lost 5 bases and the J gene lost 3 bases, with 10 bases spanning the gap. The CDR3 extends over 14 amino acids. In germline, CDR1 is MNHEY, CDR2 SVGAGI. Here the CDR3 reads CASSPGIHTGELFF. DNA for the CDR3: TGTGCCAGCAGTCCAGGGATCCACACCGGGGAGCTGTTTTTT.

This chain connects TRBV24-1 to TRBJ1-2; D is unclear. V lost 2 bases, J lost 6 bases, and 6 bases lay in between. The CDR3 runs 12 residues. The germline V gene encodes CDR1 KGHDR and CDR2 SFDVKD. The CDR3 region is CATSDSRDGYTF. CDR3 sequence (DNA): TGTGCCACCAGTGATTCCCGAGATGGCTACACCTTC.

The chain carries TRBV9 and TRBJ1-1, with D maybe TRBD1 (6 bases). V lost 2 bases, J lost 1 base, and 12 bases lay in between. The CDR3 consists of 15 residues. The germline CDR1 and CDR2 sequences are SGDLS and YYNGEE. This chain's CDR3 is CASSVTGQTNTEAFF. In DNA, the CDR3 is TGTGCCAGCAGCGTGACCGGACAGACGAACACTGAAGCTTTCTTT.

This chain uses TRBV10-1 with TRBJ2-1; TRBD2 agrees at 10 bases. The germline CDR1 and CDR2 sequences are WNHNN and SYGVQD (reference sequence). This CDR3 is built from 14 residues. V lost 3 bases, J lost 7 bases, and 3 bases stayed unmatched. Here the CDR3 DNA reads TGCGCCAGCAGTGAAGCGGGGGGGCGGAATGAGCAGTTCTTC. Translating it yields CASSEAGGRNEQFF.

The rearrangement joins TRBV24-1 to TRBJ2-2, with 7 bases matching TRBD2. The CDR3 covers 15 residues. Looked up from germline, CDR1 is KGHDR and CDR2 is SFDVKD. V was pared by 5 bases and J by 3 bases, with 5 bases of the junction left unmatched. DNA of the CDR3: TGTGCCACCAGTGCTCGCGGGGGTCACACCGGGGAGCTGTTTTTT. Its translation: CATSARGGHTGELFF.

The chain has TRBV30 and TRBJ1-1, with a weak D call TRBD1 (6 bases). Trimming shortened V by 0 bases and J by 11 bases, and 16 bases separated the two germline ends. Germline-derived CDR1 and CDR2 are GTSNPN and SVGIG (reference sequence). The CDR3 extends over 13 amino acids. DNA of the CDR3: TGTGCCTGGAGTGTTCTCAGACAGGTCGGGGCTTTCTTT. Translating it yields CAWSVLRQVGAFF.

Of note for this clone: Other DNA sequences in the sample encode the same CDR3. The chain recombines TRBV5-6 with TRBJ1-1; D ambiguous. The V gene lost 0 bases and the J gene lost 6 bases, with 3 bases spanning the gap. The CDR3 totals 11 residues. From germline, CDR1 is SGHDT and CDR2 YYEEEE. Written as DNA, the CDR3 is TGTGCCAGCAGCTTGGGCGCTGAAGCTTTCTTT. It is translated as CASSLGAEAFF.

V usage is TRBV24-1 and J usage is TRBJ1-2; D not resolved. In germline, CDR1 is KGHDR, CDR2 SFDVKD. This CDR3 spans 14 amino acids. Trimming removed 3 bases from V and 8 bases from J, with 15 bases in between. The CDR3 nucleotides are TGTGCCACCAGTGATCGCGACCCCAACAGCGGCTACACCTTC. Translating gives CATSDRDPNSGYTF.

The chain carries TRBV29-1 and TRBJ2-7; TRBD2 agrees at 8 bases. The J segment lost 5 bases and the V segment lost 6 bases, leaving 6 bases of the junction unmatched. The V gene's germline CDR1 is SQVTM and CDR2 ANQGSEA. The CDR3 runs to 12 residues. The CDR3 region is CSVRTSRHEQYF. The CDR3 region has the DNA TGCAGCGTGAGGACTAGCCGACACGAGCAGTACTTC.

The CDR3 sequence is CASSSLRNTEAFF. CDR3 nucleotides: TGTGCCAGCAGCTCACTCCGGAACACTGAAGCTTTCTTT. The rearrangement uses TRBV7-2 and TRBJ1-1; D gene uncertain. The CDR3 is made up of 13 amino acids. CDR1 and CDR2 (germline): SGHTA, FQGNSA. The germline V and J ends were trimmed by 4 bases and 1 base, with 7 bases remaining between them.

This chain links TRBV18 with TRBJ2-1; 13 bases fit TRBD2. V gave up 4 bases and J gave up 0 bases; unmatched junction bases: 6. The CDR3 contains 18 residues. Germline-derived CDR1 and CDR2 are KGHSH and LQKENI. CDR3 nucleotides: TGTGCCAGCTCACAACGGACTAGCGGGGGAAGCTCCTACAATGAGCAGTTCTTC. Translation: CASSQRTSGGSSYNEQFF.

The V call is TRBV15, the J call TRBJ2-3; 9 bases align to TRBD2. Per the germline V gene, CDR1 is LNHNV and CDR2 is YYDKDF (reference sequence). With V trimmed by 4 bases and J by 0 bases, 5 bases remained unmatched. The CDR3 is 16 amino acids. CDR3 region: CATSKRLAVSTDTQYF. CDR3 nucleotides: TGTGCCACCAGCAAGAGACTAGCGGTAAGCACAGATACGCAGTATTTT.

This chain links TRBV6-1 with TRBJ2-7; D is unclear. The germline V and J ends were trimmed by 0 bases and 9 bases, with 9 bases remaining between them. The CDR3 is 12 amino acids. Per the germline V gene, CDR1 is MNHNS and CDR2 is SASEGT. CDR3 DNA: TGTGCCAGCAGTGAAGCGCTAGGAGCGCAGTACTTC. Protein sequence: CASSEALGAQYF.

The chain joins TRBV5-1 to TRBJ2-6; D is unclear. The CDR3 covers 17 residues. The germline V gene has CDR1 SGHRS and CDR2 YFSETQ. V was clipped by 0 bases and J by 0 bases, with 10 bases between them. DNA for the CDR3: TGCGCCAGCAGCTTGGGCAGTTTCCCCTCTGGGGCCAACGTCCTGACTTTC. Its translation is CASSLGSFPSGANVLTF.

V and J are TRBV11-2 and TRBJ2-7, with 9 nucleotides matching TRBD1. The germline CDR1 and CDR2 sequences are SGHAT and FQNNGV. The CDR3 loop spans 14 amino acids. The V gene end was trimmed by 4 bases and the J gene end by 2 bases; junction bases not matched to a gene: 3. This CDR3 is CASSWGTGTYEQYF. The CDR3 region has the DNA TGTGCCAGCAGCTGGGGGACAGGGACCTACGAGCAGTACTTC.

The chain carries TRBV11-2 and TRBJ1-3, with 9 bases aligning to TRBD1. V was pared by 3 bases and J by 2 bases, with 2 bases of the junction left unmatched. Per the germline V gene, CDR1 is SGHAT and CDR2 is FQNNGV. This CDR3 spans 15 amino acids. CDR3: CASSFGTGTGNTIYF. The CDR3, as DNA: TGTGCCAGCAGCTTCGGGACAGGGACTGGAAACACCATATATTTT.

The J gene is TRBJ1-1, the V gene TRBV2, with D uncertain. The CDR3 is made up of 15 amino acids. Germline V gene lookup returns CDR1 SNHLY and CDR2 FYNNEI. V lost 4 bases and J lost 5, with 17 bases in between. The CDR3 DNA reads TGTGCCAGCAGTGTGAACGGGGTAGGAATGACTGAAGCTTTCTTT. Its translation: CASSVNGVGMTEAFF.

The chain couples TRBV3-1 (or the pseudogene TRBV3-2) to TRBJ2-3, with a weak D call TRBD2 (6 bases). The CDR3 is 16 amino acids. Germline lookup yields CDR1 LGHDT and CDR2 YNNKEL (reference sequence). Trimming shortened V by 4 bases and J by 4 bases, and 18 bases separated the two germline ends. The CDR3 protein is CASSLRGAGTADTQYF. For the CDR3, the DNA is TGTGCCAGCAGCCTCCGAGGGGCGGGGACTGCAGATACGCAGTATTTT.

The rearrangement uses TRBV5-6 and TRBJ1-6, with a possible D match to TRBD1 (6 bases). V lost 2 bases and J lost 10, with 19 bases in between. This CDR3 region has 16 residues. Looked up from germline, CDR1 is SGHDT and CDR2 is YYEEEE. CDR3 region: CASSFIGGGPGSPLHF. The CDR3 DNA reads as TGTGCCAGCAGCTTTATTGGGGGGGGGCCCGGATCACCCCTCCACTTT.

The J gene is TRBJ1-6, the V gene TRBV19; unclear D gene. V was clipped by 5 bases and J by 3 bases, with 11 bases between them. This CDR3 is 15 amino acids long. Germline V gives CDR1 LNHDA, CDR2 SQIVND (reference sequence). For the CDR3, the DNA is TGTGCCAGTAGTGCCCAGACTGTCTATAATTCACCCCTCCACTTT. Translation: CASSAQTVYNSPLHF.

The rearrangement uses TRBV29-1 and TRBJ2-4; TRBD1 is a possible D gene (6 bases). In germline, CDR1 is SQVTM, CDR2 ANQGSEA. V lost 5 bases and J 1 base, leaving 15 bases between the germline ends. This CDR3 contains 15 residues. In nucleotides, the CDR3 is TGCAGCGTTCTTGACAGGATGGGGGCCAAAAACATTCAGTACTTC. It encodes CSVLDRMGAKNIQYF.

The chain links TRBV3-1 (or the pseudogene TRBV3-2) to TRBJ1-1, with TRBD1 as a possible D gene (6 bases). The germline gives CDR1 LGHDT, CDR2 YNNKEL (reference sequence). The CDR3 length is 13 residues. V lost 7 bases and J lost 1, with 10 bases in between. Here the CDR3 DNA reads TGTGCCAGCACTTGGGGGCCGAACACTGAAGCTTTCTTT. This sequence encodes CASTWGPNTEAFF.

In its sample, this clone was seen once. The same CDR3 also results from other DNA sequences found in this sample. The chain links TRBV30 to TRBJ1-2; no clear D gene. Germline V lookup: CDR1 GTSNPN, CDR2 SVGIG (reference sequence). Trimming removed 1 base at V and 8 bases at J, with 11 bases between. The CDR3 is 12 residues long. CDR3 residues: CAWSGGSRGYTF. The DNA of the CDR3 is TGTGCCTGGAGTGGCGGGTCTCGGGGCTACACCTTC. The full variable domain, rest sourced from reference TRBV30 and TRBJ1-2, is SQTIHQWPATLVQPVGSPLSLECTVEGTSNPNLYWYRQAAGRGLQLLFYSVGIGQISSEVPQNLSASRPQDRQFILSSKKLLLSDSGFYLCAWSGGSRGYTFGSGTRLTVV.